One sample yielded the 29 T cell receptor beta chains listed below, sequenced in a study of Ad26.COV2.S vaccination and SARS-CoV-2 variants. The data were produced by immunoSEQ multiplex PCR, yet TCRdb's version contains in-frame clones alone and is incomplete. Of more than 120,000 clones in the sample, just over 85% were seen once. This specimen consisted of peripheral blood, obtained after recovery from COVID-19. These receptors were obtained from a human donor who had recovered from COVID-19.

The V and J genes are TRBV28 and TRBJ2-3; 10 bases match TRBD2. The germline CDR1 and CDR2 sequences are MDHEN and SYDVKM. After removal of 1 base from V and 4 bases from J, the junction contained 8 bases not matched to a gene. The CDR3 has 17 amino acids. In DNA form, the CDR3 reads TGTGCCAGCAGTTTATCAAACCTAGCGGGGGATCCAGATACGCAGTATTTT. Amino acids: CASSLSNLAGDPDTQYF. Complete variable domain (other parts from reference TRBV28 and TRBJ2-3): DVKVTQSSRYLVKRTGEKVFLECVQDMDHENMFWYRQDPGLGLRLIYFSYDVKMKEKGDIPEGYSVSREKKERFSLILESASTNQTSMYLCASSLSNLAGDPDTQYFGPGTRLTVL.

The chain links TRBV4-3 to TRBJ1-6; no clear D. Germline V gives CDR1 LGHNA, CDR2 YSLEER. Trimming shortened V by 2 bases and J by 4 bases, and 3 bases separated the two germline ends. The CDR3 spans 13 residues. CDR3 DNA sequence: TGCGCCAGCAGCCAATATTATAATTCACCCCTCCACTTT. Translating it yields CASSQYYNSPLHF.

CDR3 coding DNA: TGTGCCAGCAGTCCACCGACAGGGGGAGGTCAGCCCCAGCATTTT. Encoded protein: CASSPPTGGGQPQHF. The chain has TRBV28 and TRBJ1-5, with 9 bases identical to TRBD1. The germline CDR1 and CDR2 sequences are MDHEN and SYDVKM. Unmatched junction bases numbered 8, after V lost 5 bases and J lost 6 bases. The CDR3 sequence is 15 residues long. The whole variable domain, filled in from reference TRBV28 and TRBJ1-5, reads DVKVTQSSRYLVKRTGEKVFLECVQDMDHENMFWYRQDPGLGLRLIYFSYDVKMKEKGDIPEGYSVSREKKERFSLILESASTNQTSMYLCASSPPTGGGQPQHFGDGTRLSIL.

The rearrangement uses TRBV5-6 and TRBJ2-1, with D hard to call. This CDR3 is 12 amino acids long. The germline V gene encodes CDR1 SGHDT and CDR2 YYEEEE. V was trimmed by 1 base and J by 7 bases, leaving 6 bases between them. CDR3 in amino acids: CASSLSGNEQFF. The DNA of the CDR3 is TGTGCCAGCAGCTTGTCCGGTAATGAGCAGTTCTTC.

The chain is built from TRBV7-2 and TRBJ2-3; 7 bases are shared with TRBD2. Germline loops: CDR1 SGHTA, CDR2 FQGNSA. J was trimmed by 1 base and V by 0 bases; bases with no gene match: 1. This CDR3 is built from 15 residues. The CDR3 here is CASSLAAGGTDTQYF. The DNA for the CDR3 is TGTGCCAGCAGCTTAGCGGCGGGGGGCACAGATACGCAGTATTTT.

The CDR3 sequence is CASRGMTWSSYNEQFF. Here the CDR3 DNA reads TGTGCCAGCAGAGGGATGACTTGGAGCTCCTACAATGAGCAGTTCTTC. The chain employs TRBV28 and TRBJ2-1; the D is unclear. Germline V gene data show CDR1 as MDHEN and CDR2 as SYDVKM. Trimming pared 6 bases from V and 0 bases from J, leaving 15 bases between. This CDR3 has 16 residues.

The chain carries TRBV11-2 and TRBJ1-1; TRBD1 might be the D (5 bases). This CDR3 is 15 amino acids long. The germline gives CDR1 SGHAT, CDR2 FQNNGV. V dropped 5 bases and J dropped 8 bases, with 21 bases sitting between them. Written as DNA, the CDR3 is TGTGCCAGCAGCCCTGGGAGGGGCGACCAACCCGAAGCTTTCTTT. This gives the protein CASSPGRGDQPEAFF.

The chain links TRBV6-2 or TRBV6-3 to TRBJ2-1; D gene ambiguous. Trimming cost V 6 bases and J 7 bases, with 4 bases left between them. CDR3 length equals 10 residues. Germline V gene data show CDR1 as MNHEY and CDR2 as SVGEGT. The CDR3 coding sequence is TGTGCCAGCAGCTCGAATGAGCAGTTCTTC. It translates to CASSSNEQFF.

V and J are TRBV4-3 and TRBJ1-3; unclear D gene. The germline V gene encodes CDR1 LGHNA and CDR2 YSLEER. The CDR3 runs 16 residues. V gave up 0 bases and J gave up 0 bases, with 9 bases separating them. The CDR3 is CASSQDAADSGNTIYF. In DNA, the CDR3 is TGCGCCAGCAGCCAAGATGCCGCCGACTCTGGAAACACCATATATTTT.

The rearrangement links TRBV6-5 to TRBJ2-1; a possible D gene is TRBD2 (6 bases). V gave up 4 bases and J gave up 10 bases, with 17 bases separating them. Germline V gene sequence: CDR1 MNHEY, CDR2 SVGAGI. The CDR3 totals 14 residues. The CDR3, as DNA: TGTGCCAGCAGTTCCGAGTGGGGACTTTACGAGCAGTTCTTC. This gives the protein CASSSEWGLYEQFF.

V and J are TRBV24-1 and TRBJ2-5; D is perhaps TRBD2 (5 bases). The V and J ends lost 6 bases and 5 bases respectively, with 18 bases between them. The CDR3 runs 15 residues. Germline assignment: CDR1 KGHDR and CDR2 SFDVKD. The CDR3: CATSTPGRRGETQYF. As DNA, the CDR3 is TGTGCCACCAGTACGCCCGGGCGACGAGGGGAGACCCAGTACTTC.

J is TRBJ2-2 and V is TRBV7-6, with 8 bases identical to TRBD2. The V and J ends lost 5 bases and 6 bases, in that order; junction bases with no gene match: 8. The CDR3 spans 15 residues. Germline V lookup: CDR1 SGHVS, CDR2 FNYEAQ. The CDR3 DNA is TGTGCCAGCAGCCCCCTAGCGGGTAGGGCCGGGGAGCTGTTTTTT. It yields the protein CASSPLAGRAGELFF.

The V gene is TRBV20-1, the J gene TRBJ2-3; D unclear. The CDR3 has 11 residues. Looked up from germline, CDR1 is DFQATT and CDR2 is SNEGSKA (reference sequence). The germline V and J ends were trimmed by 6 bases and 4 bases, with 8 bases remaining between them. CDR3 region: CSALLADTQYF. CDR3 nucleotide sequence: TGCAGTGCCTTACTGGCAGATACGCAGTATTTT.

The J gene is TRBJ1-2, the V gene TRBV28, with D hard to call. The CDR3 has 12 residues. CDR1 and CDR2 (germline): MDHEN, SYDVKM. V dropped 7 bases and J dropped 7 bases, with 13 bases sitting between them. CDR3 nucleotide sequence: TGTGCCAGCACGGGAGAAAGGATTGGCTACACCTTC. As protein: CASTGERIGYTF.

CDR3 loop: CASSEVAGGLGEQFF. In DNA, the CDR3 is TGTGCCAGCAGTGAAGTGGCGGGGGGGCTCGGTGAGCAGTTCTTC. The gene calls are TRBV2 and TRBJ2-1; 9 nucleotides line up with TRBD2. V was clipped by 1 base and J by 9 bases; unmatched bases: 7. Germline V gene sequence: CDR1 SNHLY, CDR2 FYNNEI. The CDR3 is made up of 15 amino acids.

The chain couples TRBV15 to TRBJ2-5, with D maybe TRBD2 (7 bases). CDR1 is LNHNV and CDR2 is YYDKDF in the germline V gene (reference sequence). Trimming took off 4 bases at V and 9 bases at J, with 24 bases between the two ends. This CDR3 is built from 16 residues. The CDR3 coding sequence is TGTGCCACCAGCAAAGAATGGGGGGGGGCCCGAAGTGCCCAGTACTTC. Translation gives CATSKEWGGARSAQYF. The complete variable domain, with remaining parts taken from reference TRBV15 and TRBJ2-5, reads DAMVIQNPRYQVTQFGKPVTLSCSQTLNHNVMYWYQQKSSQAPKLLFHYYDKDFNNEADTPDNFQSRRPNTSFCFLDIRSPGLGDTAMYLCATSKEWGGARSAQYFGPGTRLLVL.

The gene calls are TRBV19 and TRBJ1-1, with D perhaps matching TRBD1 (5 bases). This CDR3 region has 16 residues. The V and J ends lost 1 base and 0 bases respectively, with 12 bases between them. Germline CDR1 is LNHDA and CDR2 is SQIVND (reference sequence). CDR3 protein: CASSIALVGLNTEAFF. DNA for the CDR3: TGTGCCAGTAGTATAGCTCTCGTGGGGCTGAACACTGAAGCTTTCTTT.

The chain carries TRBV18 and TRBJ1-1; D not certain. The CDR3 contains 12 residues. Germline V gene data show CDR1 as KGHSH and CDR2 as LQKENI. Between the trimmed V and J ends, which lost 5 bases and 11 bases, there was a span of 15 bases. The CDR3 DNA sequence: TGTGCCAGCTCAACGGGCGGGATCGACGCTTTCTTT. This encodes CASSTGGIDAFF.

J is TRBJ2-3 and V is TRBV6-5; D is undetermined. V lost 6 bases, J lost 2 bases, and 12 bases lay in between. This CDR3 region has 14 residues. In germline, CDR1 is MNHEY, CDR2 SVGAGI. The CDR3, as DNA: TGTGCCAGCAGCCCAGCTCACTACACAGATACGCAGTATTTT. Protein product: CASSPAHYTDTQYF.

V and J are TRBV4-3 and TRBJ1-2, with D uncertain. The ends were cut back, 0 bases at V and 4 bases at J, with 24 bases in the middle. The CDR3 is 19 amino acids. Per germline, CDR1 LGHNA and CDR2 YSLEER. The CDR3 reads CASSQDFSTNSFLAYGYTF. The CDR3 nucleotides read TGCGCCAGCAGCCAAGATTTCAGTACAAACTCCTTCCTAGCCTATGGCTACACCTTC.

This clone was picked up a small number of times. The CDR3 DNA follows: TGTGCCAGCAGCCCTAGTCCCGGGCCAATCAATCAGCCCCAGCATTTT. Protein: CASSPSPGPINQPQHF. This chain joins TRBV7-8 and TRBJ1-5; D unclear. V was clipped by 5 bases and J by 3 bases, with 17 bases between them. The CDR3 extends over 16 amino acids. CDR1 is SGHVS, CDR2 FQNEAQ, per germline. The whole variable domain, remainder taken from reference TRBV7-8 and TRBJ1-5, is GAGVSQSPRYKVAKRGQDVALRCDPISGHVSLFWYQQALGQGPEFLTYFQNEAQLDKSGLPSDRFFAERPEGSVSTLKIQRTQQEDSAVYLCASSPSPGPINQPQHFGDGTRLSIL.

The V and J genes are TRBV6-4 and TRBJ2-3, with 9 bases that match TRBD2. CDR1 and CDR2 from the germline V gene are MRHNA and SNTAGT. This CDR3 is 14 amino acids long. V was pared by 4 bases and J by 2 bases, with 1 base of the junction left unmatched. The CDR3 is CASSGGGATDTQYF. The CDR3, as DNA: TGTGCCAGCAGTGGCGGGGGGGCCACAGATACGCAGTATTTT.

This clone was observed once. V gene TRBV9 combines with J gene TRBJ1-3; 7 bases align to TRBD1. Germline CDR1 is SGDLS and CDR2 is YYNGEE. Trimming cost V 3 bases and J 4 bases; bases outside gene matches: 10. The CDR3 runs to 16 residues. The CDR3 DNA follows: TGTGCCAGCAGCGGACAAGGGGGCAAAAAGGGAAACACCATATATTTT. This encodes CASSGQGGKKGNTIYF.

The CDR3 spells CASSPQGLFNYGYTF. DNA of the CDR3: TGTGCCAGCAGCCCTCAGGGTCTCTTTAACTATGGCTACACCTTC. V and J are TRBV11-2 and TRBJ1-2; a weak D match, TRBD1 (5 bases). The germline gives CDR1 SGHAT, CDR2 FQNNGV. There are 15 residues in the CDR3. V lost 5 bases to trimming and J lost 1 base, with 14 bases between them. Full variable domain (missing parts from reference TRBV11-2 and TRBJ1-2): EAGVAQSPRYKIIEKRQSVAFWCNPISGHATLYWYQQILGQGPKLLIQFQNNGVVDDSQLPKDRFSAERLKGVDSTLKIQPAKLEDSAVYLCASSPQGLFNYGYTFGSGTRLTVV.

The J gene is TRBJ1-2, the V gene TRBV4-1, with D unresolved. The CDR3 consists of 13 residues. Per germline, CDR1 MGHRA and CDR2 YSYEKL. V dropped 0 bases and J dropped 4 bases, with 6 bases sitting between them. For the CDR3, the DNA is TGCGCCAGCAGCCAAGAGGGGAGCTATGGCTACACCTTC. Translation gives CASSQEGSYGYTF.

V usage is TRBV5-4 and J usage is TRBJ1-2; D unresolved. This CDR3 is built from 13 residues. From germline, CDR1 is SGHNT and CDR2 YYREEE (reference sequence). V was clipped by 3 bases and J by 8 bases, with 14 bases between them. The CDR3 spells CASSSTGSSGYTF. The DNA of the CDR3 is TGTGCCAGCAGCTCGACCGGTTCGAGCGGCTACACCTTC.

The chain recombines TRBV28 with TRBJ1-5; the match to TRBD1 covers 9 bases. J gave up 5 bases and V 5 bases, and 7 bases lay outside the gene matches. The CDR3 has 15 residues. Per the germline V gene, CDR1 is MDHEN and CDR2 is SYDVKM. The CDR3 reads CASSPSGQGDQPQHF. The CDR3 bases are TGTGCCAGCAGTCCATCGGGACAGGGTGATCAGCCCCAGCATTTT.

The CDR3 DNA follows: TGTGCCAGTACCCCCGGAGCCCGGAACACTGAAGCTTTCTTT. Encoded protein: CASTPGARNTEAFF. The chain employs TRBV19 and TRBJ1-1; no reliable D call. The CDR3 consists of 14 residues. Trimming stripped 7 bases from V and 1 base from J, with 13 bases between. The V gene's germline CDR1 is LNHDA and CDR2 SQIVND (reference sequence).

This clone came up once. The chain employs TRBV7-2 and TRBJ2-6, with a tentative D call TRBD2 (5 bases). The ends were cut back, 5 bases at V and 1 base at J, with 6 bases in the middle. The CDR3 totals 14 residues. Germline CDR1 is SGHTA and CDR2 is FQGNSA. CDR3 coding DNA: TGTGCCAGCAGCCGGAGGTCTGGGGCCAACGTCCTGACTTTC. Translating it yields CASSRRSGANVLTF.